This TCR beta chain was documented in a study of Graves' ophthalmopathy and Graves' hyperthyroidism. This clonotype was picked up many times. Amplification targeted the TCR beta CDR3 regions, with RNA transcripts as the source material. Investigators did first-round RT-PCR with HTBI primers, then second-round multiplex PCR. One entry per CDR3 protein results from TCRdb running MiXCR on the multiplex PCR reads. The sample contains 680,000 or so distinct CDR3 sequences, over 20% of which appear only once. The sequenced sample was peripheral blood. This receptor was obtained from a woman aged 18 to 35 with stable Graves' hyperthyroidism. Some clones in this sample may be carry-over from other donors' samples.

CDR3 sequence reads: CASSLPRKQGEEFDETQYF. The CDR3 bases are TGTGCCAGCAGTCTACCGCGAAAACAGGGGGAGGAATTCGACGAGACCCAGTACTTC. The chain has TRBV28 and TRBJ2-5, with TRBD1 identical over 8 bases. Germline V CDR1 and CDR2: MDHEN, SYDVKM. This CDR3 is 19 amino acids long. J gave up 5 bases and V 5 bases, and 22 bases lay outside the gene matches.